Presented here are 18 T cell receptor beta chains from one specimen sequenced in a study of blood T cell repertoires in COVID-19. The method was immunoSEQ multiplex PCR; TCRdb's version includes in-frame clones alone and lacks a portion of them. Of roughly 190,000 clones listed, more than 75% are singletons. The sequencing input was peripheral blood. The receptors were sampled from a human donor in a cohort sampled during active COVID-19.

The chain links TRBV5-1 to TRBJ2-6; D may be TRBD2 (7 bases). This CDR3 spans 18 amino acids. Germline lookup yields CDR1 SGHRS and CDR2 YFSETQ. V lost 2 bases and J 0 bases, leaving 15 bases between the germline ends. The CDR3 DNA is TGCGCCAGCAGCTTAGGCCCCCGGGGGGCCTCTGGGGCCAACGTCCTGACTTTC. This codes for CASSLGPRGASGANVLTF.

V and J are TRBV6-5 and TRBJ2-1; the match to TRBD1 covers 9 bases. The CDR3 is 15 amino acids. The ends lost 2 bases at V and 4 bases at J; junction bases unmatched: 3. Germline CDR1 and CDR2: MNHEY and SVGAGI. The CDR3 is CASSYGTGSYNEQFF. CDR3 sequence (DNA): TGTGCCAGCAGTTACGGGACAGGGTCGTACAATGAGCAGTTCTTC.

V is TRBV18 and J is TRBJ2-2, with TRBD2 identical over 7 bases. The germline gives CDR1 KGHSH, CDR2 LQKENI. The length of the CDR3 is 17 residues. V was pared by 2 bases and J by 3 bases, with 9 bases of the junction left unmatched. The CDR3: CASSPSAGRWDTGELFF. CDR3 nucleotide sequence: TGTGCCAGCTCACCATCTGCCGGGAGGTGGGACACCGGGGAGCTGTTTTTT.

V gene TRBV12-3 or TRBV12-4 combines with J gene TRBJ1-1, with D possibly TRBD1 on 5 matching bases. CDR3 length equals 13 residues. Trimming shortened V by 6 bases and J by 4 bases, and 12 bases separated the two germline ends. For the CDR3, the DNA is TGTGCCAGCAGCCATAGGGGAGGCACTGAAGCTTTCTTT. Translating it yields CASSHRGGTEAFF.

This chain uses TRBV6-5 with TRBJ2-7, with no clear D. Per the germline V gene, CDR1 is MNHEY and CDR2 is SVGAGI. Trimming shortened V by 4 bases and J by 3 bases, and 7 bases separated the two germline ends. This CDR3 spans 12 amino acids. The CDR3 DNA reads TGTGCCAGCAGTTCAGAATTCTACGAGCAGTACTTC. Translation gives CASSSEFYEQYF.

The chain combines TRBV15 with TRBJ1-6, with 7 positions matching TRBD1. Germline V lookup: CDR1 LNHNV, CDR2 YYDKDF (reference sequence). The length of the CDR3 is 16 residues. V shed 5 bases and J 6 bases; nucleotides not matched to a gene: 10. This CDR3 is CATSGRRQGRNSPLHF. The CDR3 DNA follows: TGTGCCACCAGCGGAAGGAGACAGGGTCGTAATTCACCCCTCCACTTT. The variable domain in full, with the rest retrieved from reference TRBV15 and TRBJ1-6, is DAMVIQNPRYQVTQFGKPVTLSCSQTLNHNVMYWYQQKSSQAPKLLFHYYDKDFNNEADTPDNFQSRRPNTSFCFLDIRSPGLGDTAMYLCATSGRRQGRNSPLHFGNGTRLTVT.

The chain couples TRBV18 to TRBJ1-3; D gene ambiguous. The CDR3 totals 14 residues. The ends were cut back, 6 bases at V and 0 bases at J, with 9 bases in the middle. In germline, CDR1 is KGHSH, CDR2 LQKENI. CDR3 bases: TGTGCCAGCTCCTCGGACTTCTCTGGAAACACCATATATTTT. Its translation: CASSSDFSGNTIYF.

The V gene is TRBV5-1, the J gene TRBJ2-7, with TRBD2 matching 9 bases. This CDR3 is 17 amino acids long. CDR1 is SGHRS and CDR2 is YFSETQ in the germline V gene. The V segment lost 3 bases and the J segment 0 bases; nucleotides outside the gene matches: 10. The CDR3 is CASSWVVGGRASYEQYF. The CDR3 nucleotides read TGCGCCAGCAGCTGGGTGGTAGGCGGGAGGGCCTCCTACGAGCAGTACTTC.

This clone occurred once. The V gene is TRBV5-4, the J gene TRBJ2-7; 7 nucleotides align to TRBD2. Germline V gives CDR1 SGHNT, CDR2 YYREEE (reference sequence). The CDR3 contains 14 residues. The J segment lost 2 bases and the V segment lost 4 bases, leaving 6 bases of the junction unmatched. CDR3 in amino acids: CASSPRAGTYEQYF. CDR3 coding DNA: TGTGCCAGCAGCCCTAGAGCGGGGACCTACGAGCAGTACTTC.

This chain joins TRBV7-2 and TRBJ2-1; D unresolved. Germline lookup yields CDR1 SGHTA and CDR2 FQGNSA. This CDR3 is 14 amino acids long. The ends were cut back, 8 bases at V and 5 bases at J, with 16 bases in the middle. For the CDR3, the DNA is TGTGCCAGCGCCGTTGGTCGAGCAAACAATGAGCAGTTCTTC. Encoded protein: CASAVGRANNEQFF.

The CDR3 is CASSQNRGYYSGNTIYF. CDR3 nucleotide sequence: TGTGCCAGCAGCCAAAACAGGGGTTATTATTCTGGAAACACCATATATTTT. The V and J genes are TRBV3-1 (or the pseudogene TRBV3-2) and TRBJ1-3; 7 bases agree with TRBD1. The CDR3 length is 17 residues. V dropped 2 bases and J dropped 1; count of bases not matched to a gene: 8. Germline values: CDR1 LGHDT, CDR2 YNNKEL (reference sequence).

The rearrangement uses TRBV3-1 (or the pseudogene TRBV3-2) and TRBJ1-3, with D unclear. This CDR3 is 15 amino acids long. V was cut by 1 base and J by 4 bases, with 11 bases left in between. Germline values: CDR1 LGHDT, CDR2 YNNKEL (reference sequence). The CDR3 bases are TGTGCCAGCAGCCAAGTTCTGACTGCAGGAAACACCATATATTTT. This encodes CASSQVLTAGNTIYF.

The rearrangement joins TRBV18 to TRBJ2-7; no clear D. The V end was cut by 3 bases, the J end by 0 bases, with 12 bases between. The CDR3 has 15 amino acids. The germline V gene has CDR1 KGHSH and CDR2 LQKENI. The CDR3 region is CASSPQTLSSYEQYF. CDR3 DNA: TGTGCCAGCTCACCCCAGACACTGAGCTCCTACGAGCAGTACTTC.

The chain carries TRBV27 and TRBJ1-6; the D gene is possibly TRBD1 (5 bases). V was cut by 5 bases and J by 6 bases, with 11 bases left in between. CDR1 is MNHEY and CDR2 is SMNVEV in the germline V gene (reference sequence). This CDR3 comprises 14 residues. The CDR3 DNA sequence: TGTGCCAGCAGTCCTGACAGAGCTAATTCACCCCTCCACTTT. Translating it yields CASSPDRANSPLHF.

This clone was detected a few times. This sample includes further DNA sequences coding for the same CDR3. The chain recombines TRBV2 with TRBJ1-1; no definite D call. The CDR3 totals 14 residues. Deletions cut 2 bases from V and 0 bases from J, with 7 bases between. CDR1 and CDR2 (germline): SNHLY, FYNNEI. The CDR3 protein is CASSERRMNTEAFF. In DNA form, the CDR3 reads TGTGCCAGCAGTGAACGCAGGATGAACACTGAAGCTTTCTTT.

This clone was found a few times. The chain has TRBV6-4 and TRBJ2-1, with TRBD1 identical over 8 bases. The CDR3 contains 14 residues. Germline values: CDR1 MRHNA, CDR2 SNTAGT. V shed 4 bases and J 8 bases; nucleotides not matched to a gene: 7. As DNA, the CDR3 is TGTGCCAGCAGTGCGGGACAGGACCCCCATGAGCAGTTCTTC. Amino acid sequence: CASSAGQDPHEQFF.

The rearrangement joins TRBV7-9 to TRBJ1-3; D gene uncertain. Germline-derived CDR1 and CDR2 are SEHNR and FQNEAQ (reference sequence). CDR3 length equals 15 residues. V lost 0 bases to trimming and J lost 0 bases, with 6 bases between them. CDR3 in DNA: TGTGCCAGCAGCTTAGCTACAATCTCTGGAAACACCATATATTTT. This codes for CASSLATISGNTIYF.

This clone was detected once. The chain carries TRBV6-6 and TRBJ2-1; TRBD1 matches at 9 bases. V lost 7 bases to trimming and J lost 6 bases; unmatched junction nucleotides: 7. Germline CDR1 reads MNHNY; CDR2 reads SVGAGI (reference sequence). The CDR3 runs 14 residues. The CDR3 protein is CASTTGGRGNEQFF. In DNA, the CDR3 is TGTGCCAGCACTACAGGGGGCAGGGGCAATGAGCAGTTCTTC.